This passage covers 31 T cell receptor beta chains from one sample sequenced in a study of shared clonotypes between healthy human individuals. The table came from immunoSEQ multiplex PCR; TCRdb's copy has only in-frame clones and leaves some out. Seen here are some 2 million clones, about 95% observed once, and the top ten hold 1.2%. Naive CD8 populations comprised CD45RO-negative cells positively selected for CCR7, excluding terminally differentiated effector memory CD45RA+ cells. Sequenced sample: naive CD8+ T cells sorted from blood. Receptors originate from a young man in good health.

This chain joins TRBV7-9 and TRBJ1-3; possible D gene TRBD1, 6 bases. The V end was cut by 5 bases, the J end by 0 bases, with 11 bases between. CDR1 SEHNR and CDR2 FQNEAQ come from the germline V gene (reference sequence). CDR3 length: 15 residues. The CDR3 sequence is CASSAGDTSGNTIYF. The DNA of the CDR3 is TGTGCCAGCAGCGCCGGGGACACCTCTGGAAACACCATATATTTT.

The CDR3 here is CASKKEPGQGKLTQYF. For the CDR3, the DNA is TGTGCCAGCAAGAAAGAACCGGGACAGGGGAAATTGACCCAGTACTTC. This chain uses TRBV2 with TRBJ2-5, with 10 bases fitting TRBD1. Germline lookup yields CDR1 SNHLY and CDR2 FYNNEI. CDR3 length: 16 residues. The V and J ends lost 7 bases and 7 bases, in that order; junction bases with no gene match: 15.

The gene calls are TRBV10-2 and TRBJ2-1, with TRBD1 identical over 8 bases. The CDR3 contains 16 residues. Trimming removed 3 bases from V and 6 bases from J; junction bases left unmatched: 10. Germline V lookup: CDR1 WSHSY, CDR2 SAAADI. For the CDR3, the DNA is TGCGCCAGCAGTGAAGAAGAAGGGACAGGTCCCAATGAGCAGTTCTTC. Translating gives CASSEEEGTGPNEQFF.

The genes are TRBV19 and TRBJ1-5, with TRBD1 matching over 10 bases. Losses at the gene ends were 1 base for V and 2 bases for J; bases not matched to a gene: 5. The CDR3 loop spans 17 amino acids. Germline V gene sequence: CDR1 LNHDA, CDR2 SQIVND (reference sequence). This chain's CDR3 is CASSIGAGTGGNQPQHF. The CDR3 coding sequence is TGTGCCAGTAGTATAGGAGCGGGGACAGGGGGCAATCAGCCCCAGCATTTT.

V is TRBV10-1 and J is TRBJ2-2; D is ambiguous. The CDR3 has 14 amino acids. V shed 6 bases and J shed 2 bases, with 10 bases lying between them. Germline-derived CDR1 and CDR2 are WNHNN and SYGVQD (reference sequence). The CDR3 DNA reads TGCGCCAGCAGAGAAACACCTAACACCGGGGAGCTGTTTTTT. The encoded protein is CASRETPNTGELFF.

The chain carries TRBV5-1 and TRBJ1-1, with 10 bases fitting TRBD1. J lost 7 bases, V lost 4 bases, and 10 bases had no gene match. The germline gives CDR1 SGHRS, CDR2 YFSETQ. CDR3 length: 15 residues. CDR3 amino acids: CASSAPGQGLDEAFF. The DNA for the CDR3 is TGCGCCAGCAGCGCGCCGGGACAGGGGCTGGATGAAGCTTTCTTT.

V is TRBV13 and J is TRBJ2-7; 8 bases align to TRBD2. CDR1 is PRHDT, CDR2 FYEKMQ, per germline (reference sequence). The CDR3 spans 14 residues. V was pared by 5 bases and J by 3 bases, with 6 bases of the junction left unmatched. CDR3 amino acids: CASSLRGGLYEQYF. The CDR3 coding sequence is TGTGCCAGCAGCCTCCGGGGGGGCCTCTACGAGCAGTACTTC.

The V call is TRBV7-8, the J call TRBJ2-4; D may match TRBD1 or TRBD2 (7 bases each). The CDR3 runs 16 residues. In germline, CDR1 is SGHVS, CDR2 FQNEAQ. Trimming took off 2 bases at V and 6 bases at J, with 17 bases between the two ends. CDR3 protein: CASSLSGEGAGNIQYF. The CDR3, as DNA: TGTGCCAGCAGCTTATCTGGGGAGGGGGCTGGAAACATTCAGTACTTC.

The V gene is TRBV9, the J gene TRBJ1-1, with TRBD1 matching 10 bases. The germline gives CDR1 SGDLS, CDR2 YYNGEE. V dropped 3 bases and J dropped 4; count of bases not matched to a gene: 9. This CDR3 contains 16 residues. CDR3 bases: TGTGCCAGCAGCGCTCCGACAGGGGGCTCGCCCACTGAAGCTTTCTTT. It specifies CASSAPTGGSPTEAFF.

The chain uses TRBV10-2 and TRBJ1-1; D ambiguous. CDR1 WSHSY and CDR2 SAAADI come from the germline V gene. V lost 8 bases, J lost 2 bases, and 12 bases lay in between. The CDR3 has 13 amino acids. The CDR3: CASARVSNTEAFF. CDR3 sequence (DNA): TGCGCCAGCGCCCGGGTTTCTAACACTGAAGCTTTCTTT.

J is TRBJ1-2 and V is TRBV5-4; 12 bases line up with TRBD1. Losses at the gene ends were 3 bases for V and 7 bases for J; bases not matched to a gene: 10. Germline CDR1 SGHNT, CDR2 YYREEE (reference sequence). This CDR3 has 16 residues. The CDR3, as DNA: TGTGCCAGCAGCTACGGGACAGGGGGCGCGACCGGTGGCTACACCTTC. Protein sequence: CASSYGTGGATGGYTF.

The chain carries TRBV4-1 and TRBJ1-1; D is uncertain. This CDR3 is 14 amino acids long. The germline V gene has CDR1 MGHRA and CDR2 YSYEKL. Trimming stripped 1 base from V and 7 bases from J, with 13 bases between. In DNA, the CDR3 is TGCGCCAGCAGCCAAGTAAAAGGGAGCAATGAAGCTTTCTTT. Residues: CASSQVKGSNEAFF.

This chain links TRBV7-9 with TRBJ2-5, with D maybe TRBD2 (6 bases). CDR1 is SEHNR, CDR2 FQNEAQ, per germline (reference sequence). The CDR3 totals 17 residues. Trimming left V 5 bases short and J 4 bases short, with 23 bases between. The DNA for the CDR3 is TGTGCCAGCAGCAACTACTCGGGTTGGGGAGCGGGAGAGACCCAGTACTTC. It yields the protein CASSNYSGWGAGETQYF.

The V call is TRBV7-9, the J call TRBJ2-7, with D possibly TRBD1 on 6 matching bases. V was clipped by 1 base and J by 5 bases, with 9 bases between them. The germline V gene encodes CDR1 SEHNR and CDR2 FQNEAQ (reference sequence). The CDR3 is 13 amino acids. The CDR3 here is CASSLEDSNEQYF. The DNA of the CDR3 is TGTGCCAGCAGCTTAGAGGACAGTAACGAGCAGTACTTC.

The chain's CDR3 is CASSLDQAANTGELFF. CDR3 in DNA: TGCGCCAGCAGCTTGGACCAGGCTGCGAACACCGGGGAGCTGTTTTTT. V gene TRBV5-1 combines with J gene TRBJ2-2; D is ambiguous. The germline V gene has CDR1 SGHRS and CDR2 YFSETQ. The CDR3 has 16 residues. The germline V and J ends were trimmed by 0 bases and 0 bases, with 9 bases remaining between them.

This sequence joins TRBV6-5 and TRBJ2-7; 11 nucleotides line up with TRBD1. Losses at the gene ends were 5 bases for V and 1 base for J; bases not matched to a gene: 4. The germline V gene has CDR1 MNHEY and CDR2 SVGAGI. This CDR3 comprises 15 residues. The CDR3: CASSPGQGASYEQYF. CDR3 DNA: TGTGCCAGCAGTCCTGGACAGGGGGCGTCCTACGAGCAGTACTTC.

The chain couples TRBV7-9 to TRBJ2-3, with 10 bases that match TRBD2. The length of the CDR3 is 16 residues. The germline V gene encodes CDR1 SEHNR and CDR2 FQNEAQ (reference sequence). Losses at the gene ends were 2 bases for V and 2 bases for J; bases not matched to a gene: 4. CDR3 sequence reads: CASSLLLAGTTDTQYF. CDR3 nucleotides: TGTGCCAGCAGCTTACTACTAGCGGGGACCACAGATACGCAGTATTTT.

CDR3 residues: CASSTPSGTEQFF. CDR3 nucleotide sequence: TGTGCCAGCAGTACCCCTAGCGGGACGGAGCAGTTCTTC. This chain joins TRBV27 and TRBJ2-1, with TRBD2 identical over 9 bases. The J segment lost 10 bases and the V segment lost 5 bases, leaving 6 bases of the junction unmatched. The CDR3 is made up of 13 amino acids. In germline, CDR1 is MNHEY, CDR2 SMNVEV (reference sequence).

DNA of the CDR3: TGTGCCAGCAGCTTAACCGGGACGGAGGGAAACACCATATATTTT. Translated: CASSLTGTEGNTIYF. V and J are TRBV5-6 and TRBJ1-3; TRBD1 might be the D (5 bases). Germline V gene sequence: CDR1 SGHDT, CDR2 YYEEEE. There are 15 residues in the CDR3. V was clipped by 2 bases and J by 4 bases, with 13 bases between them.

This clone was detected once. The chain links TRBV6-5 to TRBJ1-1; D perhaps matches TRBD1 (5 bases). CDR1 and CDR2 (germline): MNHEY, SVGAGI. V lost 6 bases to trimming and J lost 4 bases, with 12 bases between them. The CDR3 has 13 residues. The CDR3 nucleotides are TGTGCCAGCAGACAGGAGCACGGCACTGAAGCTTTCTTT. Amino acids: CASRQEHGTEAFF.

CDR3 residues: CASSSGAGGPARANVLTF. Here the CDR3 DNA reads TGTGCCAGCAGCTCTGGGGCAGGGGGTCCAGCCCGGGCCAACGTCCTGACTTTC. The V gene is TRBV7-9, the J gene TRBJ2-6; 7 bases match TRBD1. The CDR3 is 18 amino acids. The J segment lost 5 bases and the V segment lost 4 bases, leaving 14 bases of the junction unmatched. Looked up from germline, CDR1 is SEHNR and CDR2 is FQNEAQ (reference sequence).

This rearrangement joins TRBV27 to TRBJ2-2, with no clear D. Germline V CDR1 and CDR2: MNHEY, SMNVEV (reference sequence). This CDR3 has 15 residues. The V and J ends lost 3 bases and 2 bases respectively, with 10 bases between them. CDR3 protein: CASSLEEANTGELFF. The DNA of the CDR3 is TGTGCCAGCAGTTTGGAAGAGGCCAACACCGGGGAGCTGTTTTTT.

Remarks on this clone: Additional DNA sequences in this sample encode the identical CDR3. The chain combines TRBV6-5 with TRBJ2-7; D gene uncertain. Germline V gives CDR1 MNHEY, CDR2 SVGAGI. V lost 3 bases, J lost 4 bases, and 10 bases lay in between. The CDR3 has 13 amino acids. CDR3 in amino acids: CASSYLDGYEQYF. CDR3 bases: TGTGCCAGCAGTTATTTGGACGGGTACGAGCAGTACTTC.

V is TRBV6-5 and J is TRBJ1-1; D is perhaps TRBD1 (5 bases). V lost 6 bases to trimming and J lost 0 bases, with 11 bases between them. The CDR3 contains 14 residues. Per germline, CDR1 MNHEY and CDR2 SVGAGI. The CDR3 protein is CASRPDSMNTEAFF. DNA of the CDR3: TGTGCCAGCAGGCCCGACAGTATGAACACTGAAGCTTTCTTT.

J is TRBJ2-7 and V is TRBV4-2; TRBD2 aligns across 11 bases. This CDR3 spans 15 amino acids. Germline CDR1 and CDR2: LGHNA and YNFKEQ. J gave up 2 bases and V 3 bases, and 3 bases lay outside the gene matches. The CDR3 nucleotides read TGTGCCAGCAGCCAGAATAGCGGGGGGGCCTACGAGCAGTACTTC. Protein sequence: CASSQNSGGAYEQYF.

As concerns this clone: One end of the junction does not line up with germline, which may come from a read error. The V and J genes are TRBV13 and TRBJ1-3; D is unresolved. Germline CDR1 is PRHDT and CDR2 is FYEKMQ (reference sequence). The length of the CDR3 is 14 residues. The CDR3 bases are TGTGTCAGCAGCTTAACGGGCTCGGGAAACACCATATATTTT. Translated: CVSSLTGSGNTIYF.

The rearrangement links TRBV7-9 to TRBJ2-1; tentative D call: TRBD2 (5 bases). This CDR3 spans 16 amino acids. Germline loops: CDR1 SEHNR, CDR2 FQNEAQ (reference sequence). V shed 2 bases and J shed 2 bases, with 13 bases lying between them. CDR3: CASSLSYAGTYNEQFF. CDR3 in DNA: TGTGCCAGCAGCTTATCGTACGCGGGTACCTACAATGAGCAGTTCTTC.

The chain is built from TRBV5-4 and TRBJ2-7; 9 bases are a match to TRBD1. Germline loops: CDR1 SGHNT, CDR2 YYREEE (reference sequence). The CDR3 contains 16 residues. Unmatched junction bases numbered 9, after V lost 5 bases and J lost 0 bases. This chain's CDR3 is CASSYTGTGTSYEQYF. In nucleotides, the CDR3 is TGTGCCAGCAGTTATACAGGGACAGGGACCTCCTACGAGCAGTACTTC. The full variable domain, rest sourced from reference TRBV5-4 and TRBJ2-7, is ETGVTQSPTHLIKTRGQQVTLRCSSQSGHNTVSWYQQALGQGPQFIFQYYREEENGRGNFPPRFSGLQFPNYSSELNVNALELDDSALYLCASSYTGTGTSYEQYFGPGTRLTVT.

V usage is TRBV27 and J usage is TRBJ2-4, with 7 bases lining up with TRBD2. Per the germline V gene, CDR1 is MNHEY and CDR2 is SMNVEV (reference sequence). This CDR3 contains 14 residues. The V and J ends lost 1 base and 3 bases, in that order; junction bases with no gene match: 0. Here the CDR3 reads CASSLLAGKNIQYF. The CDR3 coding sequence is TGTGCCAGCAGTTTATTAGCGGGCAAAAACATTCAGTACTTC.

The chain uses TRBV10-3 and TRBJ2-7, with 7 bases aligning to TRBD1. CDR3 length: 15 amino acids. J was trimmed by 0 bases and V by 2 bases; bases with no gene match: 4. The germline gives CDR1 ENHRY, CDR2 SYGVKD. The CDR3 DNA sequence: TGTGCCATCAGTGAGACCAGGGACAGCTCCTACGAGCAGTACTTC. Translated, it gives CAISETRDSSYEQYF.

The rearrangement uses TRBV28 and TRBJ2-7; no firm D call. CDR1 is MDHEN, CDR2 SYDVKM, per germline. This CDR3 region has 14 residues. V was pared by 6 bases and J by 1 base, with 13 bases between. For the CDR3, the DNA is TGTGCCAGCAGATCTAGGGTTCTTTCCTACGAGCAGTACTTC. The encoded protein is CASRSRVLSYEQYF.